This TCR beta chain was identified in a study of breast tumors, draining lymph nodes, adjacent tissues (dated by TCRdb to the mid-2010s). Looking at the study overall: Breast cancer patients provided tumor, adjacent nontumor tissue and axillary lymph nodes, and the study compared the TCR beta repertoires across these three sources. The study was designed to assess the relationships and possible T-cell exchange between tumor, surrounding tissue and draining lymph node repertoires in human breast cancer.

These reads were obtained on an Illumina HiSeq 2000. TCR beta chain libraries were generated by multiplex PCR amplification. The amplified TCR beta chain products were analyzed by high-throughput sequencing. The raw public data were reprocessed by TCRdb itself: fastp quality trimming at Q25, MiXCR clonotype calling, in-frame beta chains only. Every entry covers one CDR3 protein and lists the most common genes and DNA from its rows. This sample comprises some 38,000 distinct CDR3 sequences, approximately 37% of them detected only once. In total, the top ten clones hold around 9.9% of the sample. In regard to this clonotype: Its recognized antigen is unknown. No base-level quality is on record; no much larger clone is a single base apart.

From the cysteine through the phenylalanine, the CDR3 covers 15 amino acids. The entry retains the CDR3 DNA only, 45 bases that are in frame from base 1. V lost 4 bases and J lost 3 bases; the stretch between them is 17 bases long. The germline V gene provides CDR1 SGHRS and CDR2 YFSETQ. What the study reported, not specific to this receptor: In luminal-like breast cancer, tumor and nontumor tissue repertoires resembled each other significantly more than in basal-like breast cancer. Tumor T-cell repertoires showed less diversity than lymph node repertoires and more diversity than nontumor tissue repertoires, and tumor T-cell repertoires showed preferential V and J gene usage. The conclusion that tumor T cells originate in lymph nodes was framed as consistent with a hypothesis rather than directly demonstrated. The data were considered consistent with the idea that most tumor T cells come from the lymph node and then expand in tumor tissue.

In this chain, TRBV5-1 is recombined with TRBJ2-7; perhaps TRBD2 is the D gene, with 6 bases matching. The source is a female donor with breast cancer. Some clones in this sample may be carry-over from other donors' samples. The specimen sequenced was breast tumor tissue. The CDR3 region reads CASSAGTRQGYEQYF. The DNA reads as follows: TGCGCCAGCAGCGCCGGGACTCGTCAGGGCTACGAGCAGTACTTC.